Presented here are 20 T cell receptor beta chains from one specimen sequenced in a study of control samples from healthy donors and cancer patients. Sequencing used immunoSEQ multiplex PCR; TCRdb keeps in-frame clones, though not all of them. The table shows 100,000 to 150,000 clones, with approximately 91% occurring only once. The specimen was blood. Receptors were obtained from a man aged 45-65 years in good health.

CDR3 residues: CASGSDRGSQPQHF. In DNA form, the CDR3 reads TGTGCCAGCGGGTCGGACAGGGGTAGTCAGCCCCAGCATTTT. This sequence joins TRBV28 and TRBJ1-5, with 9 bases lining up with TRBD1. Germline V CDR1 and CDR2: MDHEN, SYDVKM. V trimming: 8 bases; J trimming: 6 bases; junction bases outside the gene matches: 8. CDR3 length: 14 amino acids.

J is TRBJ1-5 and V is TRBV5-6; D perhaps matches TRBD1 (5 bases). With 0 bases removed from V and 8 bases from J, the gap between germline ends came to 12 bases. CDR3 length: 14 residues. CDR1 and CDR2 (germline): SGHDT, YYEEEE. The CDR3 loop reads CASSLAGLVEPQHF. CDR3 nucleotide sequence: TGTGCCAGCAGCTTGGCAGGGTTAGTAGAGCCCCAGCATTTT.

This clone turned up a few times. Relative to the germline gene, one junction end is altered; a read error may explain this. The J gene is TRBJ2-5, the V gene TRBV11-2; D could derive from TRBD1 or TRBD2 (5 bases each). The CDR3 runs 11 residues. CDR1 is SGHAT, CDR2 FQNNGV, per germline. The CDR3 is CASSAPGPRHF. CDR3 bases: TGTGCCAGCAGCGCTCCGGGGCCTAGGCACTTC.

The chain carries TRBV4-2 and TRBJ2-2; D gene ambiguous. The CDR3 totals 14 residues. The germline CDR1 and CDR2 sequences are LGHNA and YNFKEQ. Trimming took 4 bases from V and 5 from J, leaving 11 bases between them. The CDR3 DNA sequence: TGTGCCAGCAGCCCCGCGCCGGAAACCGGGGAGCTGTTTTTT. Amino acids: CASSPAPETGELFF.

The chain has TRBV6-5 and TRBJ1-2; TRBD1 is a possible D gene (6 bases). The CDR3 length is 14 residues. Germline-derived CDR1 and CDR2 are MNHEY and SVGAGI. Trimming took 11 bases from V and 4 from J, leaving 20 bases between them. This CDR3 reads CASVPRTGTYGYTF. CDR3 DNA sequence: TGTGCCTCAGTTCCCCGAACAGGGACCTATGGCTACACCTTC.

The chain employs TRBV4-2 and TRBJ2-3; possible D gene TRBD1, 5 bases. Germline V gene data show CDR1 as LGHNA and CDR2 as YNFKEQ. The CDR3 extends over 15 amino acids. V shed 2 bases and J shed 3 bases, with 12 bases lying between them. CDR3 region: CASSQQGVGTDTQYF. CDR3 DNA: TGTGCCAGCAGCCAACAGGGTGTCGGGACAGATACGCAGTATTTT.

The chain couples TRBV7-3 to TRBJ2-2; no reliable D call. The ends were cut back, 2 bases at V and 5 bases at J, with 15 bases in the middle. This CDR3 has 16 residues. Germline lookup yields CDR1 SGHTA and CDR2 FQGTGA. As DNA, the CDR3 is TGTGCCAGCAGCTTACTGACTGGCTTGGGGACCGGGGAGCTGTTTTTT. Encoded protein: CASSLLTGLGTGELFF.

V usage is TRBV28 and J usage is TRBJ2-7; possible D gene TRBD2, 6 bases. Trimming took off 6 bases at V and 7 bases at J, with 16 bases between the two ends. This CDR3 has 13 amino acids. Germline CDR1 is MDHEN and CDR2 is SYDVKM. CDR3 amino acids: CASSLSGGLEQYF. The CDR3 DNA reads TGTGCCAGCAGCCTCTCAGGAGGGTTAGAGCAGTACTTC.

This clone was counted a single time. The J gene is TRBJ2-7, the V gene TRBV11-2, with 8 bases that match TRBD2. The CDR3 sequence is 15 residues long. The V gene end was trimmed by 5 bases and the J gene end by 7 bases; junction bases not matched to a gene: 13. Per germline, CDR1 SGHAT and CDR2 FQNNGV. The DNA for the CDR3 is TGTGCCAGCAGCCCGAACCCCAGCGGGGGTAATGAGCAGTACTTC. Its protein product is CASSPNPSGGNEQYF.

The V gene is TRBV30, the J gene TRBJ1-2, with D possibly being TRBD1 (5 bases). The V gene lost 2 bases and the J gene lost 4 bases, with 14 bases spanning the gap. The CDR3 length is 14 residues. Per germline, CDR1 GTSNPN and CDR2 SVGIG (reference sequence). In nucleotides, the CDR3 is TGTGCCTGGAGTCCACGGACACCGCCCTATGGCTACACCTTC. Its translation: CAWSPRTPPYGYTF. The whole variable domain, remainder taken from reference TRBV30 and TRBJ1-2, is SQTIHQWPATLVQPVGSPLSLECTVEGTSNPNLYWYRQAAGRGLQLLFYSVGIGQISSEVPQNLSASRPQDRQFILSSKKLLLSDSGFYLCAWSPRTPPYGYTFGSGTRLTVV.

The V and J genes are TRBV12-3 or TRBV12-4 and TRBJ1-6, with D perhaps matching TRBD1 (5 bases). The CDR3 totals 12 residues. V shed 6 bases and J shed 7 bases, with 7 bases lying between them. The chain's CDR3 is CASRQENSPLHF. The CDR3 DNA reads as TGTGCCAGCAGACAGGAAAATTCACCCCTCCACTTT.

This clone appeared once. V usage is TRBV6-1 and J usage is TRBJ2-1; 10 bases are shared with TRBD1. The CDR3 length is 18 residues. Unmatched junction bases numbered 9, after V lost 2 bases and J lost 2 bases. The germline V gene has CDR1 MNHNS and CDR2 SASEGT. The CDR3 region has the DNA TGTGCCAGCAGTGAATCGGGACAGGGGAGAGGGGCCTACAATGAGCAGTTCTTC. This encodes CASSESGQGRGAYNEQFF.

This clone has just one count. The chain couples TRBV13 to TRBJ1-2; D gene uncertain. Germline values: CDR1 PRHDT, CDR2 FYEKMQ (reference sequence). V lost 0 bases to trimming and J lost 1 base, with 9 bases between them. CDR3 length: 15 amino acids. CDR3 nucleotide sequence: TGTGCCAGCAGCTTAGGCTCCACGGATAACTATGGCTACACCTTC. Translating it yields CASSLGSTDNYGYTF.

This clone appeared once. The V gene is TRBV5-1, the J gene TRBJ2-2, with TRBD1 matching over 10 bases. Germline assignment: CDR1 SGHRS and CDR2 YFSETQ. Germline trimming cut 5 bases from V and 5 bases from J; bases unmatched to any gene: 9. The CDR3 is 16 residues long. The CDR3 nucleotides read TGCGCCAGCAGTTACCGACAGGGGGCTGGGACCGGGGAGCTGTTTTTT. It yields the protein CASSYRQGAGTGELFF.

V gene TRBV12-3 or TRBV12-4 combines with J gene TRBJ2-5; the D is unclear. The germline V and J ends were trimmed by 3 bases and 5 bases, with 7 bases remaining between them. The CDR3 loop spans 12 amino acids. CDR3 DNA sequence: TGTGCCAGCAGTTTTGACGGCGAGACCCAGTACTTC. It yields the protein CASSFDGETQYF.

This chain connects TRBV2 to TRBJ2-2, with D possibly being TRBD1 (7 bases). Per germline, CDR1 SNHLY and CDR2 FYNNEI. V lost 4 bases and J 7 bases, leaving 16 bases between the germline ends. The CDR3 is 15 amino acids. In nucleotides, the CDR3 is TGTGCCAGCAGTGTCGAGCAGGGGGGTAGCGGGGAGCTGTTTTTT. This encodes CASSVEQGGSGELFF.

A note on this clone: Its ends do not fully match the called genes, so a read error is possible. V gene TRBV5-4 combines with J gene TRBJ1-3; D not certain. The germline V gene encodes CDR1 SGHNT and CDR2 YYREEE (reference sequence). This CDR3 comprises 14 residues. The CDR3 DNA sequence: TGTGCCAGCAGCCCACGAGACATTTCAGTCCCGGAAATTTTT. Its protein product is CASSPRDISVPEIF.

V usage is TRBV5-6 and J usage is TRBJ2-1; a weak D match, TRBD1 (5 bases). V lost 5 bases, J lost 3 bases, and 15 bases lay in between. Germline CDR1 and CDR2: SGHDT and YYEEEE. CDR3 length equals 15 residues. The CDR3 is CASSLGLVSYNEQFF. DNA for the CDR3: TGTGCCAGCAGTCTGGGGCTAGTGAGCTACAATGAGCAGTTCTTC.

The CDR3 DNA reads TGTGCCAGTAGCTTCTCACAGGGGGCTTACTACGAGCAGTACTTC. The encoded protein is CASSFSQGAYYEQYF. The V call is TRBV19, the J call TRBJ2-7; TRBD1 matches at 9 bases. Germline-derived CDR1 and CDR2 are LNHDA and SQIVND (reference sequence). The CDR3 length is 15 residues. The V segment lost 6 bases and the J segment 3 bases; nucleotides outside the gene matches: 9. The whole variable domain, remainder taken from reference TRBV19 and TRBJ2-7, is DGGITQSPKYLFRKEGQNVTLSCEQNLNHDAMYWYRQDPGQGLRLIYYSQIVNDFQKGDIAEGYSVSREKKESFPLTVTSAQKNPTAFYLCASSFSQGAYYEQYFGPGTRLTVT.

The chain uses TRBV2 and TRBJ2-7; D unclear. CDR3 length: 14 residues. The V end was cut by 7 bases, the J end by 5 bases, with 18 bases between. CDR1 SNHLY and CDR2 FYNNEI come from the germline V gene. The CDR3 loop reads CASTRSAPGNEQYF. The CDR3 DNA is TGTGCCAGCACTCGGTCAGCTCCCGGCAACGAGCAGTACTTC.